The following is a T cell receptor (beta chain) sequence with its context. Its antigen is not identified. Template-switching 5'RACE yielded the TCR cDNA; a universal primer site and UMIs were added in the process. MiXCR was run by TCRdb on the 5' RACE reads, yielding one entry per CDR3 protein. Of fewer than 450,000 distinct CDR3 sequences listed, about 4% are singletons. The data were obtained in a study of T cells after yellow fever vaccination. For the study at large: SMART-Seq v4 Ultra Low Input prepared libraries from low-cell fractions. Study results and limitations: The secondary T-cell response peaked on day 5, not day 15, but was weaker.

V shed 5 bases and J shed 11 bases, with 18 bases lying between them. The CDR3 is 14 amino acids. This TCR was sampled from a man aged 18 to 29 who received the YFV17D yellow fever vaccine. The gene calls are TRBV12-3 or TRBV12-4 and TRBJ1-4; the D gene is possibly TRBD1 (6 bases). Sequencing was performed on PBMCs, taken 5 days after the yellow fever booster vaccination. The CDR3 DNA is TGTGCCAGCAGTGAAGGGACATTAAATTTCAAACTGTTTTTT. Residues: CASSEGTLNFKLFF.